This T cell receptor (beta chain) was captured by sequencing in a study of identifying expanded T cells in peripheral blood (dated by TCRdb to the late 2010s). With regard to the full study: Four technical replicates, made by sequencing separate aliquots from the same pool of genomic DNA, were compared pairwise. Paper-wide results and their limitations: The binomial model flagged approximately 1.2 differentially abundant clones between technical replicates but around 15 over two weeks and 19 to 20 over around four weeks. Both the number of clones called differentially abundant and the false-positive rate were significantly reduced by the beta-binomial model across all healthy-donor time intervals. In all healthy donors, the variance in clone template counts between samples taken 2 to 3 weeks apart rose significantly as total template count increased. The authors expected biological variance in healthy repertoires might increase further over much longer intervals such as months to years.

V lost 2 bases and J lost 0 bases; the stretch between them is 10 bases long. The CDR3 covers 15 residues, taking in both the cysteine and the phenylalanine. Here the CDR3 DNA is all that survives: 45 bases in frame from base 1. CDR1 and CDR2 were assigned from the germline V gene as SGHVS and FQNEAQ. During the collection period, no infections or other immune events were recorded for the healthy donors. Blood repertoires from healthy donors were used as a training cohort for calibrating time-dependent variance in a beta-binomial model of differential abundance of T-cell clones. There were roughly 10 healthy donors in the training cohort, of whom 3 were female and 7 were male. On average the donors were approximately 40 years old, and their ages spanned roughly 29 to 64 years. Obtained from a commercial supplier, whole blood was collected from each healthy donor at three time points set around 2 weeks apart. Genomic DNA was extracted from unsorted whole blood for immunosequencing.

TCRbeta CDR3 regions were profiled with the immunoSEQ Assay using bias-controlled multiplex PCR amplification of genomic DNA. As for the authors' bioinformatics: To quantify the absolute abundance of each unique TCRbeta CDR3 region, the sequences were collapsed and filtered. Differential abundance was tested with a binomial (Fisher-equivalent) model and with a beta-binomial model adding time-dependent variance fitted from healthy donors. Any clone with fewer than 5 combined templates was excluded, and a clone was called differentially abundant if its Benjamini-Hochberg FDR was below 0.01. Using the form v = (b*log(k)+a)^2, the beta-binomial variance was modeled as a function of the total template count across the two samples. Here the immuneACCESS table is served through TCRdb, limited to in-frame sequences with V and J called. Missing clones are a known gap in these copies; in checked studies unresolved V genes cover under half, and the rest lacks a known reason. The DNA was the basis for D and trimming; V, J and clone size are from that table. The sample profile shows about 76,000 clones; approximately 84% of them were found once. The biggest ten clones account for approximately 18% of the sample.

Regarding this clone: Its antigen is still unknown. No clone much larger than this one lies a single base away; base qualities are absent.

Source material: blood. Recombination linked TRBV7-8 to TRBJ1-2; no confident D gene assignment can be made. This TCR was sampled from a person between 18 and 75 years old in good health. This receptor has the CDR3 CASSLRSEANYGYTF. The sequenced DNA is TGTGCCAGCAGCTTAAGGTCAGAAGCTAACTATGGCTACACCTTC.